This T cell receptor (beta chain) was profiled in a study of OX40 agonist ivuxolimab in advanced cancers. Clones were sequenced by immunoSEQ multiplex PCR, and TCRdb holds only the in-frame ones, with some missing. The repertoire holds some 83,000 clones, 90% seen once, with 0.69% in the top ten. CDR3 size: 15 residues. Germline V gives CDR1 SEHNR, CDR2 FQNEAQ (reference sequence). Losses at the gene ends were 5 bases for V and 2 bases for J; bases not matched to a gene: 6. Individuals having autoimmune disease history or systemic immunosuppression were not enrolled. The TCR sequence derives from an adult with an advanced solid tumor such as melanoma, head and neck, liver or kidney cancer. The V call is TRBV7-9, the J call TRBJ1-1, with TRBD1 matching 9 bases. The specimen comprised CD4+ or CD8+ T cells sorted from blood, sampled in a trial of the OX40 agonist ivuxolimab. The CDR3 loop is CASSRGQGRNTEAFF. The CDR3 DNA follows: TGTGCCAGCAGCCGAGGACAGGGGCGAAACACTGAAGCTTTCTTT.